Sequencing of this T cell receptor beta chain was carried out in a study of T-cell memory formation after mild COVID-19. The CDR3 is made up of 16 amino acids. Germline-derived CDR1 and CDR2 are MGHRA and YSYEKL. Trimming at V came to 1 base and at J to 1 base, leaving 6 bases not matched to a gene. TCRdb reprocessed the 5' RACE reads with MiXCR, giving one entry per CDR3 protein. The data hold 150,000 to 200,000 distinct CDR3 sequences, with around 15% observed a single time. The sequenced sample was PBMCs or a T cell subset sorted from them (not recorded which). V and J are TRBV4-1 and TRBJ2-5; 7 positions match TRBD2. The receptor comes from an adult woman who had mild COVID-19 (a few samples of this study predate the infection). Cell type and time point are not known. CDR3 sequence reads: CASSQGAGEIQETQYF. The CDR3 region has the DNA TGCGCCAGCAGCCAAGGGGCGGGGGAGATCCAAGAGACCCAGTACTTC.